These T cell receptor beta chains were read from a single sample in a study of T cell repertoires in cytomegalovirus infection. TCRdb ran MiXCR on the reads and lists one entry per CDR3 protein. The sample lists 360,000 or so distinct CDR3 sequences, approximately 30% seen once, with approximately 13% in the top ten. Antigen specificity for these receptors is unknown. The input for sequencing was cultured PBMCs, taken from culture after CMV antigen stimulation. The receptors shown here come from a human donor in good health (CMV status not recorded). Some clones in this sample may be carry-over from other donors' samples. CDR3s include the opening cysteine and the closing phenylalanine or tryptophan.

v_gene	j_gene	CDR3aa
TRBV9	TRBJ1-4	CASSGQMGFGEKLFF
TRBV12-3/TRBV12-4	TRBJ1-2	CASSFDTYGYTF
TRBV4-1	TRBJ2-1	CASSRGVQSYNEQFF
TRBV7-8	TRBJ1-5	CASSSAAQNNQPQHF
TRBV7-2	TRBJ2-3	CASSLNPGQTQYF
TRBV7-2	TRBJ2-1	CASSAVLAGAYNEQFF
TRBV7-7	TRBJ2-5	CASSLVAGTGEETQYF
TRBV14	TRBJ1-1	CASSQNSEAFF
TRBV6-1	TRBJ1-3	CASSEAWASSGNTIYF
TRBV7-2	TRBJ2-1	CASSQTGVRNEQFF
TRBV3-1	TRBJ2-1	CASSQDFLNEQFF
TRBV20-1	TRBJ2-3	CSATSPGLAMGGATDTQYF
TRBV3-1	TRBJ1-2	CASSHSDRGYTF
TRBV10-3	TRBJ1-2	CAISENPLQSNYGYTF
TRBV28	TRBJ2-2	CASSLNGQGTAGELFF
TRBV7-2	TRBJ1-2	CASSFRAGDGYTF
TRBV11-2	TRBJ2-1	CASSSLTGPYNEQFF
TRBV20-1	TRBJ1-2	CSAREQGARGYTF
TRBV28	TRBJ2-5	CASNTQREGETQYF
TRBV27	TRBJ2-7	CASSSPYSEQYF
TRBV7-2	TRBJ2-7	CASSSDLEGYEQYF
TRBV19	TRBJ1-1	CASKGHLNTEAFF
TRBV12-3/TRBV12-4	TRBJ2-2	CASSLSSDPGELFF
TRBV29-1	TRBJ1-1	CSAKDASEAFF
TRBV4-2	TRBJ2-1	CASSQELADIYNEQFF
TRBV20-1	TRBJ2-3	CSARGPPGSTQYF
TRBV7-2	TRBJ2-1	CASRLAGTNEQFF
TRBV15	TRBJ2-2	CATSRDGSTRGGQVNTGELFF
TRBV6-2/TRBV6-3	TRBJ2-1	CASSYEGRLAGVSYNEQFF
TRBV6-2/TRBV6-3	TRBJ2-6	CASSNRAGANVLTF
TRBV27	TRBJ2-3	CASSSWGSGTDTQYF
TRBV19	TRBJ2-5	CASSTGTSGRTSETQYF
TRBV7-9	TRBJ2-1	CASSQTGVIKFF
TRBV7-2	TRBJ2-3	CASSRTPTHSMNTQYF
TRBV6-2/TRBV6-3	TRBJ2-3	CASSYGQGATDTQYF
TRBV5-6	TRBJ2-1	CASSLPREPYNEQFF
TRBV2	TRBJ1-6	CASSYPGTGPNSPLHF
TRBV20-1	TRBJ2-3	CSLDNKRQGATDTQYF
TRBV4-1	TRBJ2-6	CASSQAGGPGANVLTF
TRBV12-3/TRBV12-4	TRBJ2-3	CASSPTGKTSTDTQYF
TRBV7-2	TRBJ1-5	CASSLSGDQPQHF
TRBV20-1	TRBJ1-6	CSARSRGWNSPLHF
TRBV4-3	TRBJ2-2	CASSQEWANTGELFF
TRBV6-5	TRBJ1-1	CASRPGRRLDEAFF
TRBV28	TRBJ1-3	CASSFTPSGNTIYF
TRBV12-3/TRBV12-4	TRBJ2-1	CASGDQRTSYNEQFF
TRBV4-3	TRBJ2-7	CASSQLQTGEYEQYF
TRBV18	TRBJ2-1	CASSPLGRFKGSEQFF
TRBV30	TRBJ2-3	CAWSGPLRSSGPTDTQYF
TRBV20-1	TRBJ1-5	CSARDHRGQTQPQHF
TRBV7-8	TRBJ2-2	CASSLGWELFF
TRBV7-2	TRBJ2-3	CASSWTSGSLLSDTQYF
TRBV7-2	TRBJ2-1	CASSSDRDRQIF